Shown below are 8 T cell receptor beta chains from a single sample sequenced in a study of tumor-infiltrating lymphocytes in localized non-small cell lung cancer. Assay: immunoSEQ multiplex PCR; the TCRdb copy retains only in-frame clones and omits some. The table lists over 14,000 clones, roughly 76% of them singletons. Sequencing was carried out using lung tumor tissue. The receptors shown here come from a human donor with non-small cell lung cancer.

V and J are TRBV12-5 and TRBJ2-7, with 7 bases that match TRBD2. The CDR3 runs to 16 residues. V dropped 5 bases and J dropped 0; count of bases not matched to a gene: 10. Germline CDR1 LGHNT, CDR2 FRNRAP. The CDR3 protein is CASGPPMGGISYEQYF. In DNA, the CDR3 is TGTGCTAGTGGTCCACCCATGGGGGGGATCTCCTACGAGCAGTACTTC. The variable domain in full, with the rest retrieved from reference TRBV12-5 and TRBJ2-7, is DARVTQTPRHKVTEMGQEVTMRCQPILGHNTVFWYRQTMMQGLELLAYFRNRAPLDDSGMPKDRFSAEMPDATLATLKIQPSEPRDSAVYFCASGPPMGGISYEQYFGPGTRLTVT.

This sequence joins TRBV30 and TRBJ1-5; TRBD1 agrees at 9 bases. The CDR3 is made up of 17 amino acids. The V gene's germline CDR1 is GTSNPN and CDR2 SVGIG (reference sequence). With 1 base clipped from V and 7 bases from J, the junction kept 14 bases outside the gene matches. CDR3 DNA: TGTGCCTGGAGTGCCATAACCGCACAGGGGGCCTCGCAGCCCCAGCATTTT. It codes for CAWSAITAQGASQPQHF.

This chain uses TRBV6-6 with TRBJ2-7; 9 bases align to TRBD1. Germline V gene lookup returns CDR1 MNHNY and CDR2 SVGAGI (reference sequence). The CDR3 is made up of 16 amino acids. J lost 3 bases, V lost 2 bases, and 8 bases had no gene match. Here the CDR3 DNA reads TGTGCCAGCAGTTACGGTTTCGACAGGGGGGTCTACGAGCAGTACTTC. Translating gives CASSYGFDRGVYEQYF.

This clone has a handful of counts. V gene TRBV4-1 combines with J gene TRBJ2-7; D unclear. The V gene lost 4 bases and the J gene lost 7 bases, with 17 bases spanning the gap. The CDR3 sequence is 14 residues long. CDR1 MGHRA and CDR2 YSYEKL come from the germline V gene. In nucleotides, the CDR3 is TGCGCCAGCAGCCTTGGCCCTCAGCCGCGGGAGCAGTACTTC. Translating gives CASSLGPQPREQYF.

The V gene is TRBV11-3, the J gene TRBJ2-3, with 14 bases identical to TRBD2. V trimming: 5 bases; J trimming: 8 bases; junction bases outside the gene matches: 9. The CDR3 sequence is 16 residues long. Germline V gene sequence: CDR1 SGHNT, CDR2 YENEEA. CDR3 bases: TGTGCCAGCAGCGGAGGGACTAGCGGGAGCGTCGGTACGCAGTATTTT. It yields the protein CASSGGTSGSVGTQYF.

The genes are TRBV30 and TRBJ1-2, with 7 bases fitting TRBD1. This CDR3 comprises 13 residues. Germline values: CDR1 GTSNPN, CDR2 SVGIG (reference sequence). Trimming removed 0 bases from V and 7 bases from J; junction bases left unmatched: 5. The CDR3 coding sequence is TGTGCCTGGAGTGTCGGACAGGTCGGTGGCTACACCTTC. Translated, it gives CAWSVGQVGGYTF.

The V call is TRBV4-2, the J call TRBJ2-1; 10 nucleotides align to TRBD2. The length of the CDR3 is 17 residues. Trimming cost V 0 bases and J 4 bases; bases outside gene matches: 6. The germline CDR1 and CDR2 sequences are LGHNA and YNFKEQ. The CDR3 DNA follows: TGTGCCAGCAGCCAAGATCTAGCGGGAGTGGGATACAATGAGCAGTTCTTC. Translating it yields CASSQDLAGVGYNEQFF.

V usage is TRBV20-1 and J usage is TRBJ2-1, with TRBD1 matching 11 bases. Germline CDR1 DFQATT, CDR2 SNEGSKA (reference sequence). The CDR3 covers 10 residues. This chain's CDR3 is CGTGGNEQFF. Here the CDR3 DNA reads TGCGGGACAGGGGGGAATGAGCAGTTCTTC.